Included here is one T cell receptor beta chain sequence, with context. Its antigen is undetermined. The table came from immunoSEQ multiplex PCR; TCRdb's copy has only in-frame clones and leaves some out. The sample records some 98,000 clones, 82% being singletons. This record comes from a study of radiotherapy plus CTLA-4 blockade in lung cancer. At the level of the study: Disease control was seen in approximately 31% of patients, objective responses in 18%.

Study-level points and caveats: Early blood T cell clone dynamics reportedly forecast response best, with interferon-beta. Once radiotherapy plus ipilimumab had been given, TCR clones derived from tumor expanded in blood.

Those patients who had chemo-refractory metastatic non-small-cell lung cancer were given focal radiation along with CTLA-4 blockade through ipilimumab. Germline V gene lookup returns CDR1 SGDLS and CDR2 YYNGEE. The V gene end was trimmed by 3 bases and the J gene end by 1 base; junction bases not matched to a gene: 2. The CDR3 spans 14 residues. The sample here was peripheral blood, taken from a patient treated with radiotherapy plus ipilimumab. The genes are TRBV9 and TRBJ1-2, with 8 bases fitting TRBD1. This clonotype was obtained from a human donor with non-small cell lung cancer who had a partial response to radiotherapy plus ipilimumab. In DNA, the CDR3 is TGTGCCAGCAGCGGGGGACAGGATAACTATGGCTACACCTTC. It is translated as CASSGGQDNYGYTF.